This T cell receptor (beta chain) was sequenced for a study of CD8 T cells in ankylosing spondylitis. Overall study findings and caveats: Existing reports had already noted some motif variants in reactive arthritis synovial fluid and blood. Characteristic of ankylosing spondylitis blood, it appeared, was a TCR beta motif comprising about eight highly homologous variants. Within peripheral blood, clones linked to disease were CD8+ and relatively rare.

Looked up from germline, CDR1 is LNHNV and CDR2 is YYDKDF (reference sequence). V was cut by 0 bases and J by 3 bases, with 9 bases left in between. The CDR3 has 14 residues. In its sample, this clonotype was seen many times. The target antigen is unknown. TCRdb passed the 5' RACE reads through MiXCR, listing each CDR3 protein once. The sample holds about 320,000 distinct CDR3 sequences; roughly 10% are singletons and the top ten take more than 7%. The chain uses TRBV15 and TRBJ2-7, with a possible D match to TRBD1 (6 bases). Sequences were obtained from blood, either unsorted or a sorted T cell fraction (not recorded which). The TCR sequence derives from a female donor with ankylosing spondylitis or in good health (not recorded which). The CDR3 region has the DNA TGTGCCACCAGCAGAGATGTAGGGGGCTACGAGCAGTACTTC. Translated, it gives CATSRDVGGYEQYF.